A single sample is the source of the 27 T cell receptor beta chains below, sequenced in a study of somatic mutations in cytotoxic T cells in rheumatoid arthritis. The repertoire was sequenced with immunoSEQ multiplex PCR; TCRdb's copy has only in-frame clones and lacks some. This sample carries 6,500 to 9,000 clones, 80% of them seen once, and the ten largest clones take roughly 9.8%. The sequenced sample consisted of CD8+ T cells sorted from blood. The receptors come from an adult with rheumatoid arthritis.

The chain couples TRBV5-4 to TRBJ2-1, with D maybe TRBD1 (5 bases). CDR3 length: 14 residues. Looked up from germline, CDR1 is SGHNT and CDR2 is YYREEE (reference sequence). V gave up 0 bases and J gave up 6 bases, with 10 bases separating them. This CDR3 reads CASSLAGAVNEQFF. The DNA for the CDR3 is TGTGCCAGCAGCTTGGCTGGGGCCGTCAATGAGCAGTTCTTC.

This sequence joins TRBV5-6 and TRBJ2-7; TRBD1 matches 8 bases. V shed 0 bases and J 3 bases; nucleotides not matched to a gene: 5. CDR1 and CDR2 (germline): SGHDT, YYEEEE. The CDR3 is 15 amino acids. CDR3 coding DNA: TGTGCCAGCAGCTTGGGGACAGGGAGGAACTACGAGCAGTACGTC. Translated, it gives CASSLGTGRNYEQYV.

The chain combines TRBV19 with TRBJ1-4, with no clear D. Trimming removed 10 bases at V and 5 bases at J, with 20 bases between. Per the germline V gene, CDR1 is LNHDA and CDR2 is SQIVND (reference sequence). The CDR3 covers 15 residues. The CDR3 here is CATLQYAQGNEKLFF. The CDR3 region has the DNA TGTGCCACCCTTCAGTACGCCCAAGGGAATGAAAAACTGTTTTTT.

This chain joins TRBV6-4 and TRBJ2-1; no clear D gene. Trimming took 1 base from V and 7 from J, leaving 11 bases between them. CDR3 length: 14 residues. CDR1 is MRHNA, CDR2 SNTAGT, per germline. This chain's CDR3 is CASSDYSGVNEQFF. The CDR3 DNA follows: TGTGCCAGCAGTGACTACTCTGGGGTAAATGAGCAGTTCTTC.

The chain is built from TRBV7-6 and TRBJ2-5; D unclear. The end of the DNA is better explained by TRBJ2-7, so the J call may be wrong. The CDR3 spans 13 residues. Germline CDR1 SGHVS, CDR2 FNYEAQ. In nucleotides, the CDR3 is TGTGCCAGCAGCTTAGCGGCCCAGAGCGAGCAGTACTTC. It codes for CASSLAAQSEQYF.

The chain employs TRBV7-9 and TRBJ2-3; D perhaps matches TRBD2 (6 bases). Trimming shortened V by 7 bases and J by 4 bases, and 18 bases separated the two germline ends. CDR3 size: 15 residues. Germline values: CDR1 SEHNR, CDR2 FQNEAQ (reference sequence). The DNA for the CDR3 is TGTGCCAGCACCAAACGTGGGGGGTCGGCAGATACGCAGTATTTT. Translating it yields CASTKRGGSADTQYF.

This sequence joins TRBV2 and TRBJ2-3, with 13 bases aligning to TRBD2. From germline, CDR1 is SNHLY and CDR2 FYNNEI. V gave up 6 bases and J gave up 9 bases; unmatched junction bases: 9. This CDR3 contains 15 residues. In DNA, the CDR3 is TGTGCCAGCAGGGGGACTAGCGGGAATACTCTCACGCAGTATTTT. Its translation: CASRGTSGNTLTQYF. Full variable domain (remainder filled in from reference TRBV2 and TRBJ2-3): EPEVTQTPSHQVTQMGQEVILRCVPISNHLYFYWYRQILGQKVEFLVSFYNNEISEKSEIFDDQFSVERPDGSNFTLKIRSTKLEDSAMYFCASRGTSGNTLTQYFGPGTRLTVL.

This clone was seen just once. This chain joins TRBV6-5 and TRBJ1-1; D remains ambiguous. The CDR3 contains 12 residues. V was clipped by 4 bases and J by 3 bases, with 6 bases between them. The germline V gene has CDR1 MNHEY and CDR2 SVGAGI. The CDR3 loop reads CASSFRDTEAFF. The CDR3 nucleotides read TGTGCCAGCAGTTTTCGGGACACTGAAGCTTTCTTT.

This clone was observed a single time. The chain carries TRBV28 and TRBJ1-5, with D unresolved. Trimming stripped 6 bases from V and 0 bases from J, with 6 bases between. The CDR3 is 13 residues long. Looked up from germline, CDR1 is MDHEN and CDR2 is SYDVKM. For the CDR3, the DNA is TGTGCCAGCAGGTGGTATAGCAATCAGCCCCAGCATTTT. Amino acid sequence: CASRWYSNQPQHF.

In this sample, this clone turned up once. The chain joins TRBV5-6 to TRBJ1-4, with D possibly TRBD1 on 6 matching bases. The V and J ends lost 4 bases and 0 bases respectively, with 10 bases between them. The CDR3 runs to 15 residues. Germline V gives CDR1 SGHDT, CDR2 YYEEEE. CDR3 DNA: TGTGCCAGCAGCACCCCAGGGGCAACTAATGAAAAACTGTTTTTT. It translates to CASSTPGATNEKLFF.

J is TRBJ1-4 and V is TRBV5-6, with D unresolved. The V gene lost 2 bases and the J gene lost 8 bases, with 19 bases spanning the gap. CDR1 is SGHDT and CDR2 is YYEEEE in the germline V gene. The CDR3 is 16 residues long. DNA of the CDR3: TGTGCCAGCAGCTTTTCCCAGGTCCTGTCGCGAGAAAAACTGTTTTTT. It codes for CASSFSQVLSREKLFF.

The chain is built from TRBV4-2 and TRBJ1-1, with D possibly TRBD1 on 5 matching bases. V lost 0 bases and J 4 bases, leaving 15 bases between the germline ends. From germline, CDR1 is LGHNA and CDR2 YNFKEQ. The CDR3 is made up of 16 amino acids. CDR3 protein: CASSQDSTGRGTEAFF. Here the CDR3 DNA reads TGTGCCAGCAGCCAAGATTCGACGGGGAGGGGCACTGAAGCTTTCTTT.

The V and J genes are TRBV27 and TRBJ1-2; 8 positions match TRBD1. CDR3 length: 13 residues. The trim removed 5 bases at V and 7 bases at J, leaving 6 bases unmatched. Germline CDR1 reads MNHEY; CDR2 reads SMNVEV (reference sequence). CDR3 nucleotide sequence: TGTGCCAGCAGTACAGGACAGGGCGGTGGCTACACCTTC. Translation gives CASSTGQGGGYTF.

This sequence joins TRBV11-1 and TRBJ2-2, with D perhaps matching TRBD2 (6 bases). Germline CDR1 and CDR2: SGHAT and FQDESV (reference sequence). Trimming pared 3 bases from V and 7 bases from J, leaving 9 bases between. This CDR3 is built from 13 residues. The CDR3 spells CASSFRGFGELFF. In nucleotides, the CDR3 is TGTGCCAGCAGCTTCCGGGGGTTCGGGGAGCTGTTTTTT.

V gene TRBV4-1 combines with J gene TRBJ2-6; tentatively, D is TRBD1 (7 bases). Germline loops: CDR1 MGHRA, CDR2 YSYEKL. The length of the CDR3 is 17 residues. The V end lost 2 bases, the J end lost 1 base, and 12 bases lay between the germline ends. CDR3 in DNA: TGCGCCAGCAGCCAATGGGCAGGGGGGTCTGGGGCCAACGTCCTGACTTTC. It yields the protein CASSQWAGGSGANVLTF.

This clone has only one observation. This chain joins TRBV15 and TRBJ1-6; 10 nucleotides agree with TRBD1. After removal of 1 base from V and 6 bases from J, the junction contained 0 bases not matched to a gene. CDR3 length: 15 amino acids. Germline values: CDR1 LNHNV, CDR2 YYDKDF (reference sequence). DNA of the CDR3: TGTGCCACCAGCAGAGGGGACAGGGGTAATTCACCCCTCCACTTT. This encodes CATSRGDRGNSPLHF.

The chain employs TRBV4-1 and TRBJ2-5; TRBD2 might be the D (5 bases). The J call may be incorrect, as the DNA end agrees better with TRBJ2-7. The CDR3 totals 15 residues. Germline V gene sequence: CDR1 MGHRA, CDR2 YSYEKL. The CDR3 DNA reads TGCGCCAGCAGCCAAGTCCCTAACGCGGGCGACGAGCAGTACTTC. Protein: CASSQVPNAGDEQYF.

The V call is TRBV11-2, the J call TRBJ2-7; D tentatively reads TRBD1 or TRBD2 (5 bases each). Looked up from germline, CDR1 is SGHAT and CDR2 is FQNNGV. V was cut by 1 base and J by 2 bases, with 9 bases left in between. CDR3 size: 14 residues. CDR3 residues: CASSLVGGTYEQYV. In DNA, the CDR3 is TGTGCCAGCAGCTTAGTTGGGGGAACCTACGAGCAGTACGTC.

The chain has TRBV27 and TRBJ1-1, with D tentatively TRBD1 (6 bases). Germline CDR1 and CDR2: MNHEY and SMNVEV (reference sequence). V lost 4 bases, J lost 5 bases, and 14 bases lay in between. The CDR3 is 14 residues long. The CDR3 region is CASSSTQGRTEAFF. The CDR3 coding sequence is TGTGCCAGCAGTTCGACACAGGGCCGAACTGAAGCTTTCTTT.

V and J are TRBV7-9 and TRBJ2-1; D might be TRBD2 (5 bases). CDR3 size: 13 residues. Trimming removed 5 bases from V and 4 bases from J, with 9 bases in between. Germline V gene lookup returns CDR1 SEHNR and CDR2 FQNEAQ (reference sequence). The CDR3 sequence: CASSRDGYNEQFF. In DNA, the CDR3 is TGTGCCAGCAGCCGGGATGGGTACAATGAGCAGTTCTTC.

The chain couples TRBV6-5 to TRBJ1-4, with D tentatively TRBD1 (5 bases). From germline, CDR1 is MNHEY and CDR2 SVGAGI. V was clipped by 2 bases and J by 4 bases, with 11 bases between them. This CDR3 spans 15 amino acids. CDR3 residues: CASSYLRALNEKLFF. The CDR3, as DNA: TGTGCCAGCAGTTACCTCAGGGCCCTTAATGAAAAACTGTTTTTT.

CDR3 residues: CASSFWRGGQTGELFF. DNA of the CDR3: TGTGCCAGCAGCTTTTGGCGGGGGGGCCAGACCGGGGAGCTGTTTTTT. V and J are TRBV11-2 and TRBJ2-2; 9 bases match TRBD2. CDR3 size: 16 residues. Trimming at V came to 3 bases and at J to 5 bases, leaving 7 bases not matched to a gene. Germline loops: CDR1 SGHAT, CDR2 FQNNGV.

V is TRBV29-1 and J is TRBJ2-5; TRBD1 aligns across 11 bases. The CDR3 contains 11 residues. V gave up 7 bases and J gave up 7 bases; unmatched junction bases: 2. Germline lookup yields CDR1 SQVTM and CDR2 ANQGSEA. CDR3: CSGGTGGTQYF. Written as DNA, the CDR3 is TGCAGCGGAGGGACAGGGGGGACCCAGTACTTC.

The rearrangement joins TRBV29-1 to TRBJ2-1; 7 bases fit TRBD1. The J segment lost 0 bases and the V segment lost 4 bases, leaving 3 bases of the junction unmatched. Germline assignment: CDR1 SQVTM and CDR2 ANQGSEA. The CDR3 is 14 amino acids. CDR3 bases: TGCAGCGTTGCTAGGGACAGCTCCTACAATGAGCAGTTCTTC. It is translated as CSVARDSSYNEQFF.

This clone appeared a few times. The chain employs TRBV4-1 and TRBJ2-1; 14 bases map to TRBD2. Trimming removed 6 bases from V and 4 bases from J; junction bases left unmatched: 5. CDR1 and CDR2 from the germline V gene are MGHRA and YSYEKL. The CDR3 loop spans 16 amino acids. CDR3 loop: CASSNRLAGGYNEQFF. The DNA for the CDR3 is TGCGCCAGCAGTAACAGACTAGCGGGGGGGTACAATGAGCAGTTCTTC.

This clone appeared once. The rearrangement joins TRBV5-1 to TRBJ1-1, with 9 bases identical to TRBD1. The CDR3 covers 17 residues. The V gene end was trimmed by 4 bases and the J gene end by 0 bases; junction bases not matched to a gene: 10. CDR1 and CDR2 (germline): SGHRS, YFSETQ. CDR3 in DNA: TGCGCCAGCAGCGGGACAGGGAGAGGGGACATGAACACTGAAGCTTTCTTT. Translation: CASSGTGRGDMNTEAFF.

The rearrangement uses TRBV7-2 and TRBJ2-7; unclear D gene. The CDR3 is made up of 13 amino acids. V was cut by 2 bases and J by 1 base, with 6 bases left in between. Germline CDR1 is SGHTA and CDR2 is FQGNSA. The CDR3 spells CASSLPGSYEQYF. CDR3 nucleotides: TGTGCCAGCAGCTTACCCGGATCCTACGAGCAGTACTTC.